This TCR beta chain came from a study of a mutant IDH1 vaccine in newly diagnosed glioma. Whole-study context: Treated individuals were approximately 62% male and around 40% female, averaging 40.4 years of age. General study points: Pseudoprogression showed no apparent link to changes in top peripheral T cell clonotypes.

The method was immunoSEQ multiplex PCR; TCRdb's version includes in-frame clones alone and lacks a portion of them. Of under 75,000 clones listed, more than 85% are singletons. Germline V CDR1 and CDR2: SSHAT, FNYEAQ (reference sequence). The CDR3 extends over 14 amino acids. With regard to this clone: Its target is unknown. Relative to the germline gene, one junction end is altered; a read error may explain this.

Time point described: baseline, week 1 (first vaccination visit). Treatment specified: pre-vaccination baseline after standard-of-care therapy. Diagnosis in the donors showed new WHO grade 3 or 4 astrocytomas that were IDH1-mutant and ATRX-lost. The chain couples TRBV7-7 to TRBJ2-7, with 7 bases identical to TRBD2. Sequenced material: PBMCs, taken from a glioma patient treated with radiotherapy, temozolomide or both. This receptor was taken from a man aged 50-59 years with glioma. CDR3 nucleotides: TGTGCTAGCAGCTTAGGGCATACTAGCGTCGAGCAGTACTTC. Residues: CASSLGHTSVEQYF.